These T cell receptor beta chains were read from a single sample in a study of T cell repertoires in ileal Crohn's disease. Measured with immunoSEQ multiplex PCR; TCRdb has only the in-frame clones, and not every one. The sample includes over 14,000 clones, 78% of them seen just once. The sample was ileal tissue. The receptors come from an adult with Crohn's disease. CDR3s include the opening cysteine and the closing phenylalanine or tryptophan. Each record gives: V gene, clone size, J gene, D gene, CDR3 protein, CDR3 DNA. D genes are given only for firm matches. Not every row has a clone size; where given, it reads once, few, many or a size class.

V gene: TRBV7-2
clone size: NA
J gene: TRBJ2-7
D gene: TRBD1
CDR3 protein: CASNSRGTGGGEQYF
CDR3 DNA: TGTGCCAGCAACTCGAGGGGGACAGGGGGCGGGGAGCAGTACTTC

V gene: TRBV19
clone size: NA
J gene: TRBJ1-1
D gene: NA
CDR3 protein: CASSIGAYTEAFF
CDR3 DNA: TGTGCCAGTAGTATAGGGGCGTACACTGAAGCTTTCTTT

V gene: TRBV18
clone size: NA
J gene: TRBJ2-7
D gene: TRBD1
CDR3 protein: CASSPGTGVTYEQYF
CDR3 DNA: TGTGCCAGCTCACCAGGGACAGGGGTTACCTACGAGCAGTACTTC

V gene: TRBV7-2
clone size: NA
J gene: TRBJ2-7
D gene: NA
CDR3 protein: CASSLGGLRGQYF
CDR3 DNA: TGTGCCAGCAGCTTGGGGGGTCTACGTGGGCAGTACTTC

V gene: TRBV2
clone size: NA
J gene: TRBJ2-1
D gene: TRBD2
CDR3 protein: CASRSWLAGGPFSNEQFF
CDR3 DNA: TGTGCCAGCAGGAGCTGGCTAGCGGGGGGCCCGTTCTCCAATGAGCAGTTCTTC

V gene: TRBV5-1
clone size: NA
J gene: TRBJ2-3
D gene: NA
CDR3 protein: CASSLRPLGPDTQYF
CDR3 DNA: TGCGCCAGCAGCTTGAGACCGCTGGGGCCAGATACGCAGTATTTT

V gene: TRBV7-9
clone size: few
J gene: TRBJ1-2
D gene: NA
CDR3 protein: CASSLAGAYGYTF
CDR3 DNA: TGTGCCAGCAGCTTAGCGGGGGCCTATGGCTACACCTTC

V gene: TRBV6-5
clone size: medium-sized
J gene: TRBJ1-1
D gene: TRBD1
CDR3 protein: CASSYIRGAEAFF
CDR3 DNA: TGTGCCAGCAGTTACATCAGGGGGGCTGAAGCTTTCTTT

V gene: TRBV4-2
clone size: NA
J gene: TRBJ2-2
D gene: TRBD2
CDR3 protein: CASRTTSGGALGELFF
CDR3 DNA: TGTGCCAGCAGGACTACTAGCGGGGGGGCCCTCGGGGAGCTGTTTTTT

V gene: TRBV11-2
clone size: NA
J gene: TRBJ1-2
D gene: TRBD1
CDR3 protein: CASSRDSNYGYTF
CDR3 DNA: TGTGCCAGCAGCCGGGACAGCAACTATGGCTACACCTTC

V gene: TRBV6-4
clone size: NA
J gene: TRBJ2-2
D gene: NA
CDR3 protein: CASSDTAGNTGELFF
CDR3 DNA: TGTGCCAGCAGTGACACGGCAGGAAACACCGGGGAGCTGTTTTTT

V gene: TRBV5-4
clone size: few
J gene: TRBJ1-2
D gene: TRBD1
CDR3 protein: CASSRDRLTNYGYTF
CDR3 DNA: TGTGCCAGCAGCAGGGACAGGCTGACTAACTATGGCTACACCTTC

V gene: TRBV19
clone size: once
J gene: TRBJ1-3
D gene: TRBD1
CDR3 protein: CASGTGFGNTIYF
CDR3 DNA: TGTGCCAGCGGGACAGGGTTTGGAAACACCATATATTTT

V gene: TRBV13
clone size: NA
J gene: TRBJ2-7
D gene: NA
CDR3 protein: CASSFRQTAYEQYF
CDR3 DNA: TGTGCCAGCAGCTTCAGGCAGACCGCCTACGAGCAGTACTTC

V gene: TRBV5-6
clone size: NA
J gene: TRBJ2-4
D gene: TRBD2
CDR3 protein: CASSLLGTRVGKNIQYF
CDR3 DNA: TGTGCCAGCAGCTTGCTAGGGACTAGGGTGGGCAAAAACATTCAGTACTTC

V gene: TRBV28
clone size: NA
J gene: TRBJ1-1
D gene: NA
CDR3 protein: CASSFRVVPRAFF
CDR3 DNA: TGTGCCAGCAGTTTCCGGGTCGTTCCCCGAGCTTTCTTT

V gene: TRBV7-9
clone size: NA
J gene: TRBJ1-4
D gene: TRBD1
CDR3 protein: CASSLIGTATNEKLFF
CDR3 DNA: TGTGCCAGCAGCCTTATCGGGACAGCAACTAATGAAAAACTGTTTTTT

V gene: TRBV5-1
clone size: NA
J gene: TRBJ1-1
D gene: TRBD1
CDR3 protein: CASSFRQGVVSGTEAFF
CDR3 DNA: TGCGCCAGCAGCTTCCGACAGGGGGTCGTAAGCGGGACTGAAGCTTTCTTT

V gene: TRBV7-3
clone size: NA
J gene: TRBJ1-2
D gene: TRBD1
CDR3 protein: CASSLMLPGAAGGGYYGYTF
CDR3 DNA: TGTGCCAGCAGCTTAATGTTACCAGGGGCCGCAGGGGGCGGGTACTATGGCTACACCTTC

V gene: TRBV7-9
clone size: NA
J gene: TRBJ1-5
D gene: TRBD1
CDR3 protein: CASSMGQDSNQPQHF
CDR3 DNA: TGTGCCAGCAGCATGGGACAGGATAGCAATCAGCCCCAGCATTTT

V gene: TRBV28
clone size: NA
J gene: TRBJ2-3
D gene: NA
CDR3 protein: CASKVRGSTDTQYF
CDR3 DNA: TGTGCCAGCAAAGTCCGGGGGAGCACAGATACGCAGTATTTT

V gene: TRBV2
clone size: NA
J gene: TRBJ2-1
D gene: TRBD1
CDR3 protein: CASSYQGASIYNEQFF
CDR3 DNA: TGTGCCAGCAGTTATCAGGGGGCTAGTATCTACAATGAGCAGTTCTTC